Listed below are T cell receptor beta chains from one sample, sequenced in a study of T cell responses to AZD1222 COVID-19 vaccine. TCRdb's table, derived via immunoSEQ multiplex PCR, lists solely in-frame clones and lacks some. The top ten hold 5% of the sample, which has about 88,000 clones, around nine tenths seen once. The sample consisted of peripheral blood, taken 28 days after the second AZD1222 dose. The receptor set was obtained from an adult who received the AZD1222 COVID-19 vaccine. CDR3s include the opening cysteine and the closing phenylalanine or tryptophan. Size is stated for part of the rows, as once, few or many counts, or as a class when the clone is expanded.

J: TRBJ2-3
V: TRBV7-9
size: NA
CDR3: CASWGGTDTQYF

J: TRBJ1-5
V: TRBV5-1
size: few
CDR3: CASSPGQGKGAQHF

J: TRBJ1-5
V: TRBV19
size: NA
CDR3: CASSTTPYSNQPQHF

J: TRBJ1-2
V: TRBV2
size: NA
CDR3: CASSDDGGRVGHTF

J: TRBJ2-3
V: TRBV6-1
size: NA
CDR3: CASSEGLAGPIRTDTQYF

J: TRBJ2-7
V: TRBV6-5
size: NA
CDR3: CASRRDGSYEQYF

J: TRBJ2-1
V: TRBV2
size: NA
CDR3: CASSEGLAGSYNEQFF

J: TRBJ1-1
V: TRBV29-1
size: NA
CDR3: CSWRTAGNTEAFF

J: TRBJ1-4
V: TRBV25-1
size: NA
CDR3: CASSLQGGEKLFF

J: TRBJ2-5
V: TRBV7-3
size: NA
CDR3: CASSNTGHQETQYF

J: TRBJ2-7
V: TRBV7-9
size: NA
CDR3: CASSPEGAPVPYF

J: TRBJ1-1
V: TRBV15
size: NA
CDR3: CATSRFPLFTEAFF

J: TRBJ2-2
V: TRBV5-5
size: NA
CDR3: CASSLAPNTGELFF

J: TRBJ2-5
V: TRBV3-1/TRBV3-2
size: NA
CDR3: CASSKYRGRKETQYF

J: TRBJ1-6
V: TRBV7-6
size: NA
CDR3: CASSYRGNSPLHF

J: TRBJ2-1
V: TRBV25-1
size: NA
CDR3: CATRQGALNEQFF

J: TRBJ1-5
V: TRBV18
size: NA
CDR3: CASSPYGTGASNQPQHF

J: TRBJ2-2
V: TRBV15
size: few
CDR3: CATSRSGNTGELFF

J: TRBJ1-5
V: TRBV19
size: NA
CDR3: CASSILGQGVNSNQPQHF

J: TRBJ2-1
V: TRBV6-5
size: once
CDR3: CASSGGGSYNEQFF

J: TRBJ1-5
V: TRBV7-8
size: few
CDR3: CASSFSTSNQPQHF

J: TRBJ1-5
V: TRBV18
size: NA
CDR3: CASLPSTRNQPQHF

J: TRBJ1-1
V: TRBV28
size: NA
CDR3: CASSFQGYRTEAFF

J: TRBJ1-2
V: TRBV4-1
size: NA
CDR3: CASSQEPGPSYYGYTF

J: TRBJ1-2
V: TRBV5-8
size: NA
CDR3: CASSNGKF

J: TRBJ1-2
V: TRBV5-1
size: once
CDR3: CASSFEGPSSYGYTF